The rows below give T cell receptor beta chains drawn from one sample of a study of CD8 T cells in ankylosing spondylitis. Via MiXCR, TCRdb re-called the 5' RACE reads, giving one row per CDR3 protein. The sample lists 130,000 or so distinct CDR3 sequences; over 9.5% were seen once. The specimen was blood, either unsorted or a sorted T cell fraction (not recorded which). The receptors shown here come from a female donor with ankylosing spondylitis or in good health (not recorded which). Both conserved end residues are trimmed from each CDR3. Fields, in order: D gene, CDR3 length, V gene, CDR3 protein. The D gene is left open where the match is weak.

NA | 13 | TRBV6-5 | ASSSGFRGNTEAF
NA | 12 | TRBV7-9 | ASSFTGLNTEAF
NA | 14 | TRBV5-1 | ASSLSEGLLNTEAF
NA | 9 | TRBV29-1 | SVGQRYEQF
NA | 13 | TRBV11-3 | ASTFRQLQGSPLH
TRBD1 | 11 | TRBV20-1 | SAGGQGRDEQF
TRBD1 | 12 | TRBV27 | ASSPIDRAGPQH
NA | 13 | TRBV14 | ASSQAGEGPDTQY
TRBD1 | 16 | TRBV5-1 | ASSPKPTGQGAHYGYT
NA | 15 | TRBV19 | ASSVWSRGDGAETQY
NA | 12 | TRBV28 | ASRASLSNSPLH
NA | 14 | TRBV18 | ASSPLPSWGGTEAF
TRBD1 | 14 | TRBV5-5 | ASSPPRTGVNTEAF
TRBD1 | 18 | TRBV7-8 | ASSLSGTGGARGLNTEAF
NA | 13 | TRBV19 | ASSQYPDSYLEAF
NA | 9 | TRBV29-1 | SLQSDLRYT
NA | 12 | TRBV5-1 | ASSLGRTDYEQY
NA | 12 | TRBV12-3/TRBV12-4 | ASRLPGYQETQY
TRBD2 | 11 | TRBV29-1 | SAAGGAKDTQY
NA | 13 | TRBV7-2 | ASSLAGTRYYEQY
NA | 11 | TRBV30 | AWSTVGDQPQH
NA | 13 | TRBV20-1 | SATPGRRNTGELF
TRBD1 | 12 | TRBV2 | ASTRQGTTDTQY
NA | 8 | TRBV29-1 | SVSGREQY
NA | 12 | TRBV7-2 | ASSLLSVEQPQH
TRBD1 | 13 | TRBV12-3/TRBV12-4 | ASSGQGRMNTEAF
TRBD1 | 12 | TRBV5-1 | ASSSGQGGGELF
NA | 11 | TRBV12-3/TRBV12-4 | ASSFSVNTEAF
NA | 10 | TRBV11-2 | ASSGENEKLF
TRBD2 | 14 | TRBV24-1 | ATSDSGGTATDTQY
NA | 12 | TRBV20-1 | SASLSGRNYGYT
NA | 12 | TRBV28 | ASSLRGPNQPQH
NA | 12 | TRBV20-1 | SARPQSGNTEAF
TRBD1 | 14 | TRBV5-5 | ASSLEATGAGSAQH
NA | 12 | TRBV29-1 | SVSRGGSGAEAF
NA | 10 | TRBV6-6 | ASTPQGEKLF
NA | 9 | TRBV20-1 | SADSRDEQF
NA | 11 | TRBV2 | ASVGAPTDTQY
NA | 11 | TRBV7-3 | ACSLNRAETQY
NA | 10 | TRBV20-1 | SAITGYGEQY
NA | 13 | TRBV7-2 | ASSSFELLSDTQY
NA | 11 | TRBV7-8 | ASNPGNQETQY
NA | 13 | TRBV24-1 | ATSDTRRANQPQH
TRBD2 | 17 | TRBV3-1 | ASSQKYGLAGSGGYEQY
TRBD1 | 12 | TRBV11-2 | ASSLPDRAAEAF
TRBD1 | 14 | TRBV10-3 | AITETGSRSGNTIY
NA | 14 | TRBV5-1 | ASSYEPQGLNTEAF
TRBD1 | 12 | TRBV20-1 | SAPDRGNNSPLH
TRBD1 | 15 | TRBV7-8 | ASSPFWTGDDTGELF
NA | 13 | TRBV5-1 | ASTVSGEPNQPQH
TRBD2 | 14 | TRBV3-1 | ASSQGPGGYDYEQY
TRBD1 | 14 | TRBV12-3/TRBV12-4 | ASSLYRDRGSYEQY
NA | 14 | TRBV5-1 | ASSLNGVSNTGELF
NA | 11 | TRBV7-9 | ASSLLSFKRQF
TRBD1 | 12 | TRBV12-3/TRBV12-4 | ASSVRTGRDEQY
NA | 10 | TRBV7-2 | ASSQGPYGYT
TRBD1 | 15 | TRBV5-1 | ASSRQGATDGTGELF
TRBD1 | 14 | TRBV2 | ASSGSTGGSGNTIY